The sequence of this T cell receptor beta chain was determined in a study of T cells after yellow fever vaccination. Study-wide results and limits: Clonotype sharing between CD4 and CD8 compartments was small. A weaker secondary response peaked on day 5, the primary on day 15.

This clonotype was counted at least ten times. Its matching antigen is unknown. The V end lost 5 bases, the J end lost 5 bases, and 6 bases lay between the germline ends. This CDR3 is built from 12 residues. From germline, CDR1 is MRHNA and CDR2 SNTAGT. Conversion of TCR transcripts into cDNA relied on 5'RACE template switching, which added a universal primer site and UMIs. TCRdb re-called the 5' RACE reads through MiXCR, storing one row per CDR3 protein. The sample holds about 250,000 distinct CDR3 sequences; around 3.5% are singletons and the top ten take around 19%. The rearrangement uses TRBV6-4 and TRBJ2-2; D not certain. The clonotype was recovered from a man aged 18 to 29 who received the YFV17D yellow fever vaccine. Sequenced material: PBMCs, taken 15 days after the yellow fever booster vaccination. The CDR3 DNA sequence: TGTGCCAGCAGTTCGAGAACCGGGGAGCTGTTTTTT. This translates into CASSSRTGELFF.